Below, 13 T cell receptor beta chains from the same sample are listed, as sequenced in a study of naive and memory T cell subsets. General study results and limits: Possibly reflecting memory cells re-expressing CD45RA, a few larger clonotypes occurred in naive repertoires, especially CD8.

Both TRBC1 and TRBC2 were covered by a beta constant-region primer of two equimolar oligonucleotides. Ligated cDNA was amplified by four rounds of PCR with nested alpha and beta constant-region primers and SP2. Using its own MiXCR run on the UMI-ligation and nested PCR reads, TCRdb lists one record per CDR3 protein. The table lists around 83,000 distinct CDR3 sequences, roughly 10% of them singletons. These receptors lack a known antigen. Sample: naive CD4+ T cells from blood. The receptors derive from a human donor in good health.

This clonotype was counted at least ten times. The genes are TRBV7-9 and TRBJ2-3, with D perhaps matching TRBD1 (5 bases). Per germline, CDR1 SEHNR and CDR2 FQNEAQ (reference sequence). The CDR3 extends over 13 amino acids. The germline V and J ends were trimmed by 6 bases and 4 bases, with 11 bases remaining between them. CDR3 nucleotide sequence: TGTGCCAGCAGGGAAGAGACAGCAGATACGCAGTATTTT. Its protein is CASREETADTQYF.

The chain combines TRBV19 with TRBJ1-1; a weak D match, TRBD1 (6 bases). V lost 1 base to trimming and J lost 6 bases, with 15 bases between them. The CDR3 covers 15 residues. Germline loops: CDR1 LNHDA, CDR2 SQIVND (reference sequence). In DNA form, the CDR3 reads TGTGCCAGTAGTATAGCTGGTATAGGGGGAGCTGAAGCTTTCTTT. It specifies CASSIAGIGGAEAFF.

This clonotype was detected only a few times. V is TRBV29-1 and J is TRBJ1-2; 9 bases align to TRBD1. Germline CDR1 is SQVTM and CDR2 is ANQGSEA. The V gene end was trimmed by 0 bases and the J gene end by 7 bases; junction bases not matched to a gene: 15. This CDR3 has 17 amino acids. CDR3 amino acids: CSVEDGSLDRGSIGYTF. The CDR3 nucleotides are TGCAGCGTTGAAGATGGAAGCTTGGACAGGGGTTCGATTGGCTACACCTTC.

A word on this clonotype: Given a much more abundant clone one base away, this may be a read error. The chain uses TRBV20-1 and TRBJ2-7, with 9 positions matching TRBD1. This CDR3 region has 15 residues. Germline CDR1 and CDR2: DFQATT and SNEGSKA (reference sequence). The CDR3 DNA is TGCAGTACTAGGGACAGGGCCCCCAGCCTATACGAGCAGTACTTC. This codes for CSTRDRAPSLYEQYF.

This clonotype has just a few counts. The chain employs TRBV10-2 and TRBJ2-3; D is possibly TRBD2 (6 bases). Germline V gives CDR1 WSHSY, CDR2 SAAADI. Between the trimmed V and J ends, which lost 8 bases and 4 bases, there was a span of 13 bases. The CDR3 contains 13 residues. The CDR3 sequence is CASGDSLPDTQYF. The CDR3, as DNA: TGCGCCAGCGGGGACTCCCTACCAGATACGCAGTATTTT.

The table lists this clonotype with a few counts. The chain links TRBV27 to TRBJ1-5; TRBD1 might be the D (6 bases). Germline values: CDR1 MNHEY, CDR2 SMNVEV (reference sequence). The CDR3 length is 14 residues. The V gene lost 2 bases and the J gene lost 6 bases, with 11 bases spanning the gap. The CDR3 reads CASSLRGGAQPQHF. Written as DNA, the CDR3 is TGTGCCAGCAGTTTACGGGGGGGGGCTCAGCCCCAGCATTTT.

This clonotype was seen a handful of times. This chain links TRBV2 with TRBJ1-6; D may be TRBD1 (5 bases). This CDR3 region has 13 residues. The V end was cut by 3 bases, the J end by 7 bases, with 7 bases between. Per the germline V gene, CDR1 is SNHLY and CDR2 is FYNNEI. The CDR3 DNA sequence: TGTGCCAGCAGTGATGGGGGAAATTCACCCCTCCACTTT. This codes for CASSDGGNSPLHF.

The chain carries TRBV6-5 and TRBJ1-1, with a possible D match to TRBD1 (6 bases). The V end lost 4 bases, the J end lost 0 bases, and 18 bases lay between the germline ends. The CDR3 is 17 amino acids. Germline CDR1 is MNHEY and CDR2 is SVGAGI. CDR3 region: CASSSIRKQGLNTEAFF. The CDR3 coding sequence is TGTGCCAGCAGTTCGATACGGAAACAGGGCCTGAACACTGAAGCTTTCTTT.

The J gene is TRBJ2-4, the V gene TRBV2; D not resolved. Germline CDR1 reads SNHLY; CDR2 reads FYNNEI. V lost 4 bases, J lost 9 bases, and 7 bases lay in between. The CDR3 covers 11 residues. CDR3 coding DNA: TGTGCCAGCAGTGCACGGCGCATTCAGTACTTC. Protein sequence: CASSARRIQYF.

The sample holds many counts of this clonotype. CDR3 protein: CASSPRTGPSEGYTF. In DNA, the CDR3 is TGTGCCAGCAGCCCACGGACAGGACCATCGGAGGGCTACACCTTC. The chain has TRBV7-2 and TRBJ1-2, with TRBD1 identical over 7 bases. The V gene's germline CDR1 is SGHTA and CDR2 FQGNSA. This CDR3 comprises 15 residues. The junction had 14 bases not matched to a gene; V was cut back by 5 bases and J by 8 bases.

This chain joins TRBV7-3 and TRBJ1-2; 7 bases line up with TRBD1. The length of the CDR3 is 14 residues. V was clipped by 4 bases and J by 8 bases; unmatched bases: 10. The germline gives CDR1 SGHTA, CDR2 FQGTGA. The CDR3 DNA follows: TGTGCCAGCAGCTCGGAGACAGGGTTTGACGGCTACACCTTC. This gives the protein CASSSETGFDGYTF. The full variable domain, with the rest looked up from reference TRBV7-3 and TRBJ1-2, is GAGVSQTPSNKVTEKGKYVELRCDPISGHTALYWYRQSLGQGPEFLIYFQGTGAADDSGLPNDRFFAVRPEGSVSTLKIQRTERGDSAVYLCASSSETGFDGYTFGSGTRLTVV.

The V call is TRBV4-3, the J call TRBJ2-3, with 12 positions matching TRBD2. Germline trimming cut 0 bases from V and 4 bases from J; bases unmatched to any gene: 2. Germline V lookup: CDR1 LGHNA, CDR2 YSLEER. The CDR3 has 16 residues. The CDR3 sequence is CASSQDRLAGADTQYF. DNA for the CDR3: TGCGCCAGCAGCCAAGACCGACTAGCGGGAGCAGATACGCAGTATTTT.

V gene TRBV5-5 combines with J gene TRBJ1-2; D remains ambiguous. CDR1 is SGHKS and CDR2 is YYEKEE in the germline V gene (reference sequence). V lost 0 bases to trimming and J lost 4 bases, with 7 bases between them. The CDR3 has 13 residues. CDR3 bases: TGTGCCAGCAGCTTGGACAGAAGCTATGGCTACACCTTC. This codes for CASSLDRSYGYTF.